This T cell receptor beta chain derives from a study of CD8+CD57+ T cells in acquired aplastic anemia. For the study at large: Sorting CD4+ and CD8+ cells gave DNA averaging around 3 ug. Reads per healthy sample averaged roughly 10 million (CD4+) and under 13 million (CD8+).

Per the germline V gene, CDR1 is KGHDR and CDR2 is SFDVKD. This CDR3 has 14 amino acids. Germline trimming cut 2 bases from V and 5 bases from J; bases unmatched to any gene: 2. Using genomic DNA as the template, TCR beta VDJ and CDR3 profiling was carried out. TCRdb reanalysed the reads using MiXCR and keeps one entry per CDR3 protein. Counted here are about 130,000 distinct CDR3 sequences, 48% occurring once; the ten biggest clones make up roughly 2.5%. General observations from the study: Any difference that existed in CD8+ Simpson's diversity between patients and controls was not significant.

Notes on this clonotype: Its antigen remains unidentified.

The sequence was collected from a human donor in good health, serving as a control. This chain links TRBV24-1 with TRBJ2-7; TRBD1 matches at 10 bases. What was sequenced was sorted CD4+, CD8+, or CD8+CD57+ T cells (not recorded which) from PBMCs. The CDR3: CATSDSGTGDEQYF. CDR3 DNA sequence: TGTGCCACCAGTGATTCGGGGACAGGGGACGAGCAGTACTTC.